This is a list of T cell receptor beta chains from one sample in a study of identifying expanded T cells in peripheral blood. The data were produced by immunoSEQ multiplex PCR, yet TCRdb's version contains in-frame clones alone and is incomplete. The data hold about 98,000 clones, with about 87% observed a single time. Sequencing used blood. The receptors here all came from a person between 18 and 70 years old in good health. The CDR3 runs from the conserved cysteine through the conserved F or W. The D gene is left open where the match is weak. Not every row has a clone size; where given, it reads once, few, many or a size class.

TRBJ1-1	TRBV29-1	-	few	TGCAGCGTTGACCCAGGAGGGGCTTTCTTT	CSVDPGGAFF
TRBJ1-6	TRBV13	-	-	TGTGCCAGCAGCTTAGACAGGAATTCACCCCTCCACTTT	CASSLDRNSPLHF
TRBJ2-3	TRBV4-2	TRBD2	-	TGTGCCAGCAGCCAAGATCGAGCGGGGGGGCTAAATACGCAGTATTTT	CASSQDRAGGLNTQYF
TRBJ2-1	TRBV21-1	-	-	TGTGCCAGCAGCAGGGGACTAGCGAATGAGCAGTTCTTC	CASSRGLANEQFF
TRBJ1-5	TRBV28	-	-	TGTGCCAGCAGTTTATCTGGGTCCAATCAGCCCCAGCATTTT	CASSLSGSNQPQHF
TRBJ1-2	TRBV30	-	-	TGTGCCTGGATGGGGATGACAGGCGCTGGCTACACCTTC	CAWMGMTGAGYTF
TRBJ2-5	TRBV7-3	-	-	TGTGCCAGCAGCGCGCAGGCGGGATCGGAGACCCAGTACTTC	CASSAQAGSETQYF
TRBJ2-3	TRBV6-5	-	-	TGTGCCAGCAGATACCGAGCCAGGGTGAGGGATACGCAGTATTTT	CASRYRARVRDTQYF
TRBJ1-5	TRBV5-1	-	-	TGCGCCAGCAGCTTGGGAGAGAAACAGCCCCAGCATTTT	CASSLGEKQPQHF
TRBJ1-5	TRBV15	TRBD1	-	TGTGCCACCAGCAGTAGGACAGGGTTCAATCAGCCCCAGCATTTT	CATSSRTGFNQPQHF
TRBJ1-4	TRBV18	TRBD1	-	TGTGCCAGCTCACCGGAGGGGGCTCGGGAAAAACTGTTTTTT	CASSPEGAREKLFF
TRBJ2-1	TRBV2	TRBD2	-	TGTGCCAGCAGCGCGACTAGCGTCTTACCGTTCTTC	CASSATSVLPFF
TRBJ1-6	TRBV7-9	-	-	TGTGCCAGCAGCTTAGGCCCGGATTATAATTCACCCCTCCACTTT	CASSLGPDYNSPLHF
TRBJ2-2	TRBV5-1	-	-	TGCGCCAGCAGCTTGGCGGAGGCGGGCGGGGAGCTGTTTTTT	CASSLAEAGGELFF
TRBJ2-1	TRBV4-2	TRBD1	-	TGTGCCAGCAGCCAACCAAAAGGGTTAACCGGGACAGGGGACAATGAGCAGTTCTTC	CASSQPKGLTGTGDNEQFF
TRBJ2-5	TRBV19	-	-	TGTGCCAGTAGTATGGGGAAGACCCAGTACTTC	CASSMGKTQYF
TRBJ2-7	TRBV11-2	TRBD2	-	TGTGCCAGCAGACCGGGGGGGTTTTCCTACGAGCAGTACTTC	CASRPGGFSYEQYF
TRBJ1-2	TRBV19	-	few	TGTGCCAGTAGTATTAGCGGCAGCTTCTATGGCTACACCTTC	CASSISGSFYGYTF